This T cell receptor (beta chain) was identified in a study of blood T cells in healthy people across ages (dated by TCRdb to 2013 to 2016). Study-level background: Template switching captured roughly one uniquely barcoded TCR beta cDNA molecule per two T cells in model experiments. Using deep sequencing normalized with unique cDNA molecular identifiers, the study measured how TCR beta repertoire diversity changes with age. The donors were split into four age groups: young (average about 16 years), middle-aged (39), aged (approximately 59) and long-lived (under 90). Using the same blood draw, the study looked at two additional independent replicas of 1 million unique cDNA reads for two donors, one aged 18 to 30 and the other aged 80 or older. To avoid experimental bias, donors of different ages were spread randomly across the sequencing lanes.

This clonotype was counted between two and nine times. No cognate antigen has been identified for it. No base-level quality is on record; no much larger clone is a single base apart. Libraries were constructed by 5' RACE. Sequenced on an Illumina HiSeq 2500. A second roughly 6 to 11 cycle PCR used a sample-barcoded 5' primer and a J-beta primer mix. Each TCR beta cDNA molecule received a unique molecular identifier from a template-switch 5' adaptor carrying 12 random nucleotides. At least 2.5 million CDR3-containing paired-end reads were obtained from each sample. First-strand cDNA synthesis was performed from all RNA using the Mint cDNA synthesis kit, with priming by a TRBC-specific oligonucleotide. All cDNA was treated with uracil-DNA glycosylase and then went through a first 18-cycle PCR with the universal primers M1SS and BC2_uni_R. On the authors' methods: For normalization, 1 million high-quality reads, each with a distinct molecular identifier, were randomly selected from each sample. Instead of being binned into consensus sequences, reads with shared molecular identifiers were discarded. MiTCR, set to a Q25 quality threshold and the strictest error-elimination algorithm, was used for CDR3 identification, clonotype clustering and error correction. A nonparametric unseen species model using Euler transformation provided a lower-bound estimate of total TCR beta diversity. The public reads were reanalyzed by TCRdb: fastp trimming at Q25, MiXCR alignment, in-frame beta chains only. Rows merge per CDR3 protein into single entries with the most common DNA and genes. TCRdb assigned the V and J calls; the authors' analysis was not used. A total of over a million distinct CDR3 sequences appear in this sample, approximately 42% of them only once. The ten biggest clones cover under 5% of the sample.

General findings and caveats noted by the study authors: As age increased, observed TCR beta diversity per million T cells dropped in a roughly linear way, and a significant reduction was already evident by age 40. The CMV infection status of donors was not known, potentially confounding age-related changes in expanded clonotypes. Estimates of total diversity based on one million sequenced T cells were regarded as lower bounds and as underestimates. Compared with the aged group, the long-lived group had more naive CD4+ T cells, fewer expanded clones and increased TCR diversity, suggesting age selection. There was a strong correlation between observed TCR beta diversity and the percentage of naive T cells measured by flow cytometry. Because profiling used bulk unsorted PBMCs, naive and antigen-experienced compartments could not be compared conclusively.

The donors were some 39 Caucasian individuals from Russia, aged 6 to 90 years, who were systemically healthy. Each donor gave 9.5 to 10 milliliters of peripheral blood, drawn into EDTA-treated Vacutainer tubes. Ficoll-Paque density-gradient centrifugation was used to isolate PBMCs, with at least 7 million per sample. Total RNA was extracted from PBMCs with Trizol reagent, with at least 5.5 micrograms obtained per sample. For every donor, an aliquot of PBMCs went through flow cytometry to measure the percentages of naive CD45RAhigh/CD27high T cells. The CDR3 spans 15 residues, from the cysteine through the phenylalanine. Of the read, only the CDR3 DNA is kept; its 45 bases are in frame from base 1. Reading the germline V gene gives CDR1 MGHRA and CDR2 YSYEKL. V loses 4 bases of germline sequence and J loses 10 bases, and the interval between the two ends is 17 bases.

The TCR originated in a woman aged 18-29 years in good health. Recombination joined TRBV4-1 with TRBJ1-6, with the D gene too uncertain to name. Material: blood. The nucleotide sequence is given as TGCGCCAGCAGCCTCTCCCCGGAAGGTATCTCACCCCTCCACTTT. Its protein product is CASSLSPEGISPLHF.